The clone carrying this T cell receptor beta chain came up a few times. Its antigen is as yet unknown. The data were obtained in a study of T-cell reconstitution after alpha-beta-depleted transplantation in children. The study, taken as a whole, reports: Some patients owed their high day-60 TCRbeta diversity to surviving recipient T cells and thymic progenitors. Hyperexpanded clones declined; after one year, newly produced T cells mostly supplied diversity. Expanded clones from the graft, numbering several hundred, reportedly supplied alpha-beta T cells about two months after transplant.

TCRbeta library construction was performed incorporating unique molecular identifiers. TCRdb reanalysed the PCR reads using MiXCR and keeps one entry per CDR3 protein. In the table there are 500,000 to 750,000 distinct CDR3 sequences, 25% to 30% of which are singletons. The length of the CDR3 is 15 residues. Germline V gives CDR1 DFQATT, CDR2 SNEGSKA (reference sequence). V was cut by 2 bases and J by 0 bases, with 10 bases left in between. The chain uses TRBV20-1 and TRBJ2-2; the D gene is possibly TRBD2 (5 bases). This receptor was taken from a boy in the first two years of life with Wiskott-Aldrich syndrome, due to receive a stem cell transplant. The specimen comprised PBMCs, sampled before TCRalphabeta/CD19-depleted stem cell transplant. In DNA, the CDR3 is TGCAGTGCTAGATTGGGTAGCGCGAACACCGGGGAGCTGTTTTTT. Its protein product is CSARLGSANTGELFF.